A single sample is the source of the 6 T cell receptor beta chains below, sequenced in a study of cytomegalovirus exposure and HLA in healthy donors. PCR primers comprised 60 Vbeta and 13 Jbeta primers. Only in-frame clones appear in the TCRdb table, and some are missing; sequencing was by immunoSEQ multiplex PCR. The data hold 60,000 to 65,000 clones, with 70% to 90% observed a single time. Sequencing input: PBMCs. These receptors were collected from a man in his late teens or twenties in good health and CMV-seronegative.

The CDR3 sequence: CASKRGGVMVDTIYF. CDR3 DNA sequence: TGTGCCAGCAAAAGAGGGGGCGTTATGGTGGACACCATATATTTT. The rearrangement uses TRBV6-5 and TRBJ1-3; 7 nucleotides align to TRBD1. The length of the CDR3 is 15 residues. From germline, CDR1 is MNHEY and CDR2 SVGAGI. J was trimmed by 8 bases and V by 7 bases; bases with no gene match: 14.

As concerns this clone: At one boundary the junction diverges from the germline segment, which might be a read error. The rearrangement joins TRBV7-7 to TRBJ2-5; maybe TRBD1 (6 bases). This CDR3 is 14 amino acids long. Germline CDR1 reads SSHAT; CDR2 reads FNYEAQ (reference sequence). CDR3 amino acids: CASSLVQGRETQYF. The CDR3 DNA is TGTGCTAGCAGCTTAGTACAGGGTCGGGAGACCCAGTACTTC.

The rearrangement joins TRBV5-1 to TRBJ2-7, with a weak D call TRBD1 (5 bases). Germline CDR1 reads SGHRS; CDR2 reads YFSETQ. Trimming took off 2 bases at V and 4 bases at J, with 10 bases between the two ends. This CDR3 contains 13 residues. This CDR3 reads CASSFTTEYEQYF. The CDR3 bases are TGCGCCAGCAGCTTTACGACAGAATACGAGCAGTACTTC.

The chain employs TRBV9 and TRBJ2-7; D may be TRBD2 (6 bases). The germline V and J ends were trimmed by 0 bases and 7 bases, with 20 bases remaining between them. Germline CDR1 is SGDLS and CDR2 is YYNGEE. The CDR3 length is 16 residues. This CDR3 reads CASSVAGGDDGREQYF. For the CDR3, the DNA is TGTGCCAGCAGCGTAGCCGGCGGGGACGACGGGCGGGAGCAGTACTTC. Filled out from reference TRBV9 and TRBJ2-7, the complete variable domain reads DSGVTQTPKHLITATGQRVTLRCSPRSGDLSVYWYQQSLDQGLQFLIQYYNGEERAKGNILERFSAQQFPDLHSELNLSSLELGDSALYFCASSVAGGDDGREQYFGPGTRLTVT.

The V gene is TRBV5-4, the J gene TRBJ1-1, with D possibly matching TRBD1 (5 bases). The CDR3 loop spans 17 amino acids. Germline V CDR1 and CDR2: SGHNT, YYREEE (reference sequence). The germline V and J ends were trimmed by 2 bases and 1 base, with 18 bases remaining between them. This CDR3 is CASSFDALGQSNTEAFF. The DNA of the CDR3 is TGTGCCAGCAGCTTTGATGCTCTCGGACAATCGAACACTGAAGCTTTCTTT.

This chain joins TRBV5-8 and TRBJ1-4; TRBD1 aligns across 9 bases. There are 14 residues in the CDR3. V lost 3 bases, J lost 8 bases, and 5 bases stayed unmatched. Per germline, CDR1 SGHTS and CDR2 YDEGEE. The CDR3 spells CASSWDRVGEKLFF. The CDR3 bases are TGTGCCAGCAGCTGGGACAGGGTGGGGGAAAAACTGTTTTTT.